This T cell receptor beta chain was recorded in a study of cytomegalovirus exposure and HLA in healthy donors. Points from the study as a whole: Researchers catalogued roughly 170 TCR beta chains as cytomegalovirus-associated.

Amplification used 60 Vbeta primers and 13 Jbeta primers. Libraries were prepared by immunoSEQ multiplex PCR; TCRdb keeps only in-frame clonotypes and omits some of them. The table has 170,000 or so clones, 75% to 85% seen once. The V end was cut by 5 bases, the J end by 4 bases, with 12 bases between. CDR3 length equals 14 residues. Germline values: CDR1 KGHSH, CDR2 LQKENI. On this clone itself: Its antigen is unidentified.

The source material was PBMCs. The gene calls are TRBV18 and TRBJ1-5; D not certain. The sequence derives from a man aged 50 to 59 in good health and CMV-seropositive. The CDR3 here is CASSSETVNQPQHF. CDR3 in DNA: TGTGCCAGCTCATCGGAGACCGTGAATCAGCCCCAGCATTTT.